These T cell receptor beta chains were read from a single sample in a study of beta chain features in type 1 diabetes. Sequencing used immunoSEQ multiplex PCR; TCRdb keeps in-frame clones, though not all of them. The table shows around 500,000 clones, with roughly 10% occurring only once. The sample taken for sequencing was naive CD4+ T cells from blood. The receptor set was obtained from a woman between 18 and 29 years old in good health. Both conserved end residues are part of each CDR3. D genes are given only for firm matches. Not all rows give a size; the values are once, few, many and, for expanded clones, a class.

TRBJ2-5 | - | few | TRBV21-1 | TGTGCCAGCAGGGTAGGCACCCAAGAGACCCAGTACTTC | CASRVGTQETQYF
TRBJ2-1 | - | - | TRBV5-1 | TGCGCCAGCAGCTTGTTAGGGGATCGGTACAATGAGCAGTTCTTC | CASSLLGDRYNEQFF
TRBJ2-1 | TRBD2 | - | TRBV7-9 | TGTGCCAGCAGCTCTACGGGAGGACTAGCCTCCTACAATGAGCAGTTCTTC | CASSSTGGLASYNEQFF
TRBJ2-3 | - | - | TRBV9 | TGTGCCAGCAGCGTATTCGGGTCCAATACGCAGTATTTT | CASSVFGSNTQYF
TRBJ2-5 | TRBD2 | few | TRBV25-1 | TGTGCCAGCAGTGAATATAGGGGACTAGCGGGAGTAGAGACCCAGTACTTC | CASSEYRGLAGVETQYF
TRBJ1-2 | - | - | TRBV9 | TGTGCCAGCAGCCAAGGGAGTTCAGGGGTACTATGGGGCTACACCTTC | CASSQGSSGVLWGYTF
TRBJ1-2 | - | few | TRBV29-1 | TGCAGCGTTGAAGATCGCGGGAGGGTTGGCTATGGCTACACCTTC | CSVEDRGRVGYGYTF
TRBJ2-1 | TRBD2 | - | TRBV7-3 | TGTGCCAGCAGCTTAAGTAGGACTAGCTCCTACAATGAGCAGTTCTTC | CASSLSRTSSYNEQFF
TRBJ1-2 | - | few | TRBV29-1 | TGCAGCGCCAGACACCCTAACTATGGCTACACCTTC | CSARHPNYGYTF
TRBJ2-1 | TRBD2 | few | TRBV5-1 | TGCGCCAGCAGCTTCCTAGCGGGAGGGCCTGGTGAGCAGTTCTTC | CASSFLAGGPGEQFF
TRBJ2-1 | TRBD1 | - | TRBV5-1 | TGCGCCAGCAGCCTGGGACAGGGAGGTTCCTACAATGAGCAGTTCTTC | CASSLGQGGSYNEQFF
TRBJ1-4 | - | few | TRBV30 | TGTGCCTGGACTGCCCCTGGGACGGGCAAGGGAAAACTGTTTTTT | CAWTAPGTGKGKLFF
TRBJ1-2 | TRBD1 | - | TRBV14 | TGTGCCAGCAGGGAAGCCGGGACAGGGGTTGGCTACACCTTC | CASREAGTGVGYTF
TRBJ2-4 | - | - | TRBV28 | TGTGCCAGCAGTTTAAGAGGGTCTGCCAAAAACATTCAGTACTTC | CASSLRGSAKNIQYF
TRBJ2-3 | - | - | TRBV6-6 | TGTGCCAGCAGTTCCCCTCAAACAGGGACAGATACGCAGTATTTT | CASSSPQTGTDTQYF
TRBJ2-5 | TRBD2 | - | TRBV5-4 | TGTGCCAGCAGTACCGGGACTAGCGGAGGAGAGACCCAGTACTTC | CASSTGTSGGETQYF
TRBJ2-7 | - | - | TRBV5-4 | TGTGCCAGCAGAAAGGACTTGGGTCGTGACGAGCAGTACTTC | CASRKDLGRDEQYF
TRBJ1-1 | - | - | TRBV19 | TGTGCCAGTAGCGCTTGGGGAAGGACTGAAGCTTTCTTT | CASSAWGRTEAFF
TRBJ2-3 | TRBD2 | - | TRBV7-2 | TGTGCCAGCAGCTTCCCAAGCGGGGGCCGCACAGATACGCAGTATTTT | CASSFPSGGRTDTQYF
TRBJ2-2 | TRBD1 | few | TRBV9 | TGTGCCAGCAGCGCTCAGGGACAGCTACGCACCGGGGAGCTGTTTTTT | CASSAQGQLRTGELFF
TRBJ1-5 | - | few | TRBV9 | TGTGCCAGCAGCGTAGGTCCGGGAGCATATAGCAATCAGCCCCAGCATTTT | CASSVGPGAYSNQPQHF
TRBJ2-2 | TRBD1 | - | TRBV9 | TGTGCCAGCAGCCCATGGACAGGGGGTTACCCCGGGGAGCTGTTTTTT | CASSPWTGGYPGELFF
TRBJ2-5 | - | few | TRBV11-2 | TGTGCCAGCAGCTTAGAGGCCAGCCTCCAGTACTTC | CASSLEASLQYF
TRBJ2-2 | TRBD2 | few | TRBV27 | TGTGCCAGCACGCTAGCGGGAGGTTTCGGGGAGCTGTTTTTT | CASTLAGGFGELFF
TRBJ2-1 | - | few | TRBV18 | TGTGCCAGCTCACCACCCGCCTTCGGGGAGCAGTTCTTC | CASSPPAFGEQFF
TRBJ2-1 | TRBD1 | - | TRBV7-9 | TGTGCCAGCAGCTTAGCGGGGATTAGACAGGGCCACAATGAGCAGTTCTTC | CASSLAGIRQGHNEQFF
TRBJ2-1 | TRBD2 | - | TRBV5-1 | TGCGCCAGCACCCTAGATCTAGCGGGAGTGGCCAATGAGCAGTTCTTC | CASTLDLAGVANEQFF
TRBJ2-3 | - | few | TRBV9 | TGTGCCAGCAAGGCAGGGACTAGCACAGATACGCAGTATTTT | CASKAGTSTDTQYF
TRBJ1-2 | - | few | TRBV7-2 | TGTGCCAGCAGCTTAGGCACAGGGCCCAACTATGGCTACACCTTC | CASSLGTGPNYGYTF
TRBJ2-1 | TRBD1 | - | TRBV4-2 | TGTGCCAGCAGCCAAGCGGACAGGACCAATGAGCAGTTCTTC | CASSQADRTNEQFF
TRBJ1-2 | - | - | TRBV14 | TGTGCCAGCAGCCAAGCTTTGGGGGCCGTCTATGGCTACACCTTC | CASSQALGAVYGYTF
TRBJ1-5 | - | few | TRBV5-4 | TGTGCCAGCAGCAGGGGCGGCAATCAGCCCCAGCATTTT | CASSRGGNQPQHF
TRBJ2-7 | TRBD1 | - | TRBV30 | TGTGCCTGGAGTACTCTCCGGGACAGGGTGTACTTC | CAWSTLRDRVYF
TRBJ2-5 | - | few | TRBV4-1 | TGCGCCAGCAGCCCGTCTCGGGGGCCTGGGGCTATTTTCCAAGAGACCCAGTACTTC | CASSPSRGPGAIFQETQYF
TRBJ2-3 | - | few | TRBV5-1 | TGCGCCAGCAGCCACTGGGACGGCACAGATACGCAGTATTTT | CASSHWDGTDTQYF
TRBJ2-7 | TRBD1 | - | TRBV7-2 | TGTGCCAGCAGCCTCCCGGGACAGGGGATCCACGAGCAGTACTTC | CASSLPGQGIHEQYF
TRBJ2-2 | - | once | TRBV6-6 | TGTGCCAGCAGTTACCCGGGTGTTACCGGGGAGCTGTTTTTT | CASSYPGVTGELFF
TRBJ2-5 | - | - | TRBV19 | TGTGCCAGTAGTATCGGCAAGCAAGAGACCCAGTACTTC | CASSIGKQETQYF
TRBJ2-7 | TRBD1 | few | TRBV9 | TGTGCCAGCACCCGAACCGGGACAGGGAGCTACGAGCAGTACTTC | CASTRTGTGSYEQYF